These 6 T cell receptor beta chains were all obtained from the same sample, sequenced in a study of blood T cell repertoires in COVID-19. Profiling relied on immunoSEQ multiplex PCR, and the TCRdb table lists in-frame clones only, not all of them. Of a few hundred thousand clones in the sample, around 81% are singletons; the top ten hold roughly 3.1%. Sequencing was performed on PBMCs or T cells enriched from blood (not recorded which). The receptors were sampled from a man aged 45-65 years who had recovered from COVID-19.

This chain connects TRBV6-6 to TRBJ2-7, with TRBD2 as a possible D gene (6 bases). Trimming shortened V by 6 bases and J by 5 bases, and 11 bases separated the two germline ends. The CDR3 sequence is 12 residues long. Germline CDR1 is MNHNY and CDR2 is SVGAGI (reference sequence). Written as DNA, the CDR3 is TGTGCCAGCAGCCCGGGGGACCACGAGCAGTACTTC. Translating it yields CASSPGDHEQYF.

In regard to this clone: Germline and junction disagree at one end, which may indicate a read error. CDR3 residues: CASSSRTSGTGELFF. The CDR3 DNA sequence: TGTGCTAGCAGCTCCCGGACTAGCGGCACCGGGGAGCTGTTTTTT. This rearrangement joins TRBV7-7 to TRBJ2-2; TRBD2 matches at 10 bases. This CDR3 is 15 amino acids long. Germline V lookup: CDR1 SSHAT, CDR2 FNYEAQ (reference sequence). The complete variable domain, with remaining parts taken from reference TRBV7-7 and TRBJ2-2, reads GAGVSQSPRYKVTKRGQDVTLRCDPISSHATLYWYQQALGQGPEFLTYFNYEAQPDKSGLPSDRFSAERPEGSISTLTIQRTEQRDSAMYRCASSSRTSGTGELFFGEGSRLTVL.

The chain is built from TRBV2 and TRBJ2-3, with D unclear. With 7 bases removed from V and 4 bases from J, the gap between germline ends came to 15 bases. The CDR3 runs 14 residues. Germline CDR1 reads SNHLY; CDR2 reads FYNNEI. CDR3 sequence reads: CASKTPRYSDTQYF. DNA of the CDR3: TGTGCCAGCAAGACACCCCGCTACTCAGATACGCAGTATTTT.

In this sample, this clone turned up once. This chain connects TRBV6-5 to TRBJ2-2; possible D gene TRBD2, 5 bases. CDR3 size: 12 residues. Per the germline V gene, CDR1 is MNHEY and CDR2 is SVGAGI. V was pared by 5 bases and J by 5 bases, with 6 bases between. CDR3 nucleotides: TGTGCCAGCAGTCGACTAACCGGGGAGCTGTTTTTT. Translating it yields CASSRLTGELFF.

The CDR3 here is CASRRLAGSYNEQFF. CDR3 nucleotide sequence: TGTGCCAGCAGGCGACTAGCGGGCTCCTACAATGAGCAGTTCTTC. The chain is built from TRBV4-2 and TRBJ2-1; 10 nucleotides agree with TRBD2. CDR3 size: 15 residues. V dropped 6 bases and J dropped 0; count of bases not matched to a gene: 2. Looked up from germline, CDR1 is LGHNA and CDR2 is YNFKEQ.

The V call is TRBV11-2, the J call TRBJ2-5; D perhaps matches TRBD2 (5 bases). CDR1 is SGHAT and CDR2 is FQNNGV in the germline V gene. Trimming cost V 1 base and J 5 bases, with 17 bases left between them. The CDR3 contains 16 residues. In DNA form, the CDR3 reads TGTGCCAGCAGCTTAGTTGCGGGCAGCAGGTACGAGACCCAGTACTTC. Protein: CASSLVAGSRYETQYF. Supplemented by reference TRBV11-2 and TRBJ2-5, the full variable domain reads EAGVAQSPRYKIIEKRQSVAFWCNPISGHATLYWYQQILGQGPKLLIQFQNNGVVDDSQLPKDRFSAERLKGVDSTLKIQPAKLEDSAVYLCASSLVAGSRYETQYFGPGTRLLVL.